This T cell receptor (beta chain) was identified in a study of T cell repertoires in cytomegalovirus infection (dated by TCRdb to between 2018 and 2021). About the investigation overall: The peptide stimulations were aimed at well-studied HLA-B-restricted epitopes as well as recently identified HLA-C-restricted CMV epitopes, whose presentation resists viral immunomodulation. Donor HLA type was relevant to the analysis, because carriage of CMV infection together with the matching HLA type was indicated by public TCR beta signatures.

Summary of the overall study and its limitations: The ex vivo response was dominated by HLA-C-restricted CMV-specific TCR beta clonotypes, which also provided the single most frequent clonotype in two of eight donors. In both this cohort and an independent roughly 350-donor cohort, the cumulative frequency of public TCR beta family members distinguished carriers of CMV infection plus the relevant HLA type.

The meaning of the sample's treatment or condition label: in vitro stimulation with specific CMV peptide epitopes to enrich CMV-specific T cells. Comment on this clonotype: Its cognate antigen has yet to be identified. Nothing much larger sits one base from this clone, and base qualities are not available.

From a lookup of the germline V gene (reference sequence), CDR1 and CDR2 are MNHEY and SMNVEV. Inclusive of the bounding cysteine and phenylalanine, the CDR3 is 14 residues long. The sequence is cut down to CDR3 DNA, 42 bases in frame from base 1. V is pared back by 7 bases and J by 4 bases, with 16 bases lying between the germline termini. TCRdb shows the sequencer as Illumina HiSeq 1500. TCRdb reanalyzed the raw reads on its own, using fastp at Q25 for trimming and MiXCR for clone calling, and kept in-frame beta chains. Rows merge per CDR3 protein into single entries with the most common DNA and genes. The sample table holds 49,000 or so distinct CDR3 sequences, of which about 19% were seen once. About 48% of the sample is in the top ten clones.

The receptor was derived from a human donor in good health (CMV status not recorded). Some clones in this sample may be carry-over from other donors' samples. Sequencing was performed on CD8+ T cells from cultured PBMCs, taken from culture after CMV antigen stimulation. The chain employs TRBV27 and TRBJ1-1; the D region possibly corresponds to TRBD1 (6 bases align). Here the CDR3 is given as CASKTGQRGTEAFF. Here is the DNA: TGTGCCAGCAAAACCGGACAGCGGGGCACTGAAGCTTTCTTT.